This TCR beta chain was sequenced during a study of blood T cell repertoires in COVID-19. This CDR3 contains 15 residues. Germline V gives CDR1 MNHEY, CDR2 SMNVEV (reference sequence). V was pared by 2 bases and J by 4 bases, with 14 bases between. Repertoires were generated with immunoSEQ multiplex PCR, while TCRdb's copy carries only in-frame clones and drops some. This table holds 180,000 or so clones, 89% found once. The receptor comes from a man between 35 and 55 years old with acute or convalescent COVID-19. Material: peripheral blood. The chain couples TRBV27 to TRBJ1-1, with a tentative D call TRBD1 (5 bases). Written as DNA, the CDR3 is TGTGCCAGCAGTTTACGGGGGGAAGGGAGCACTGAAGCTTTCTTT. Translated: CASSLRGEGSTEAFF.